This entry lists 2 T cell receptor beta chains sequenced from one sample in a study of OX40 agonist ivuxolimab in advanced cancers. Here immunoSEQ multiplex PCR was the method, and the copy in TCRdb shows in-frame clones only, minus some. Of about 13,000 clones listed, about 87% are singletons. Sequencing used CD4+ or CD8+ T cells sorted from blood, obtained in a trial of the OX40 agonist ivuxolimab. Receptor source: an adult with an advanced solid tumor such as melanoma, head and neck, liver or kidney cancer.

The V gene is TRBV28, the J gene TRBJ2-5; TRBD1 might be the D (5 bases). The CDR3 has 15 residues. V was cut by 6 bases and J by 3 bases, with 17 bases left in between. Germline CDR1 is MDHEN and CDR2 is SYDVKM. CDR3 sequence: CASSQARRAEETQYF. CDR3 coding DNA: TGTGCCAGCAGCCAAGCCCGCAGGGCGGAAGAGACCCAGTACTTC. The complete variable domain, with remaining parts taken from reference TRBV28 and TRBJ2-5, reads DVKVTQSSRYLVKRTGEKVFLECVQDMDHENMFWYRQDPGLGLRLIYFSYDVKMKEKGDIPEGYSVSREKKERFSLILESASTNQTSMYLCASSQARRAEETQYFGPGTRLLVL.

The CDR3 sequence is CASSLDGYVSTDTQYF. The CDR3 region has the DNA TGTGCCAGCAGCTTAGATGGGTATGTTAGCACAGATACGCAGTATTTT. The rearrangement links TRBV11-2 to TRBJ2-3; D gene ambiguous. V lost 0 bases, J lost 0 bases, and 10 bases lay in between. CDR3 length: 16 residues. Germline V gene lookup returns CDR1 SGHAT and CDR2 FQNNGV.